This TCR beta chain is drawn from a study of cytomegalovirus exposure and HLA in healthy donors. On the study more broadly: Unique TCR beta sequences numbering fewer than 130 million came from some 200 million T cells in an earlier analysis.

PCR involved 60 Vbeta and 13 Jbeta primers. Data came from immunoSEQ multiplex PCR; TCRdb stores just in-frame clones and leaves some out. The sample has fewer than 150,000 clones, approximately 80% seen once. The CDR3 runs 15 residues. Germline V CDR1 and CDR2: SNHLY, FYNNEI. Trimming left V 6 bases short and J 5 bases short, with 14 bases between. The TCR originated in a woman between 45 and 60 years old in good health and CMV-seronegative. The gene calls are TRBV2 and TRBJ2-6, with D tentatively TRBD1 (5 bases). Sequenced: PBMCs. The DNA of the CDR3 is TGTGCCAGCAGCGATGGACACGGTAGGGCCAACGTCCTGACTTTC. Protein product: CASSDGHGRANVLTF.